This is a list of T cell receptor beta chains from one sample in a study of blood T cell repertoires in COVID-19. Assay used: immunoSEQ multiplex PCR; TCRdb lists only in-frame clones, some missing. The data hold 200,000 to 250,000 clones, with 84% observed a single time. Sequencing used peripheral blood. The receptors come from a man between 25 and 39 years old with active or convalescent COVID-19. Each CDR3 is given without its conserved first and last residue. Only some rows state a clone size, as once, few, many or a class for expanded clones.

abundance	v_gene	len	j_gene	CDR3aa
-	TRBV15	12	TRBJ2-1	ATSAGTAHNEQF
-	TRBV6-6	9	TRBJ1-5	ATGTGASGH
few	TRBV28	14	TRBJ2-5	ASSFGRRQLQETQY
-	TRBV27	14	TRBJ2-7	ASSRKATGAYYEQY
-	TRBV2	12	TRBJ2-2	ASTEAQVGRELF
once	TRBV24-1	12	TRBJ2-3	ATSDLRGTDTQY
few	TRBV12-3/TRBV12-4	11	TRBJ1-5	ASSLDRNQPQH
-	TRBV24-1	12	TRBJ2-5	ATSDQVTTTTQY
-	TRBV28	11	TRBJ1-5	ASGGQVNQPQH
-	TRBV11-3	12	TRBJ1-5	ASSRGLWDQPQH
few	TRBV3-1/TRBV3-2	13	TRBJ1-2	ASSHGTGARYGYT
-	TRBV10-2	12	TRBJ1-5	ASSRQGYNQPQH
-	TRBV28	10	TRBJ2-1	ASSFGSNEQF
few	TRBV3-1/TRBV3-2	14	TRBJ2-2	ASSPTGTANTGELF
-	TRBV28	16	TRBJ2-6	ASSLGTDTLYWANVLT
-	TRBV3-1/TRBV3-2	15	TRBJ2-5	ASSQGGFGLSVETQY